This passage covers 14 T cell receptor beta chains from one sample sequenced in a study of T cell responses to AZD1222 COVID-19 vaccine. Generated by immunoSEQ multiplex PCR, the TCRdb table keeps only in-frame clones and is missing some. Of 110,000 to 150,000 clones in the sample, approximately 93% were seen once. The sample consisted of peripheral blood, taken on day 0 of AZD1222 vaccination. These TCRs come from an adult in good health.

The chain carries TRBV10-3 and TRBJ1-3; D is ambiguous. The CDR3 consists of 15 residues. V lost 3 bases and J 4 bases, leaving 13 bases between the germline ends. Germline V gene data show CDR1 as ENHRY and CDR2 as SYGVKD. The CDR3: CAISDGRGQGNTIYF. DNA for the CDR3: TGTGCCATCAGTGACGGACGAGGCCAGGGAAACACCATATATTTT.

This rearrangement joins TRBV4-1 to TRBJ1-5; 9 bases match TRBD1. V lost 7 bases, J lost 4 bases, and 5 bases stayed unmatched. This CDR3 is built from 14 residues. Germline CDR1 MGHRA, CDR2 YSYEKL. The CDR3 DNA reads TGCGCCAGCAATACGACAGGGGGAAATCAGCCCCAGCATTTT. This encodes CASNTTGGNQPQHF.

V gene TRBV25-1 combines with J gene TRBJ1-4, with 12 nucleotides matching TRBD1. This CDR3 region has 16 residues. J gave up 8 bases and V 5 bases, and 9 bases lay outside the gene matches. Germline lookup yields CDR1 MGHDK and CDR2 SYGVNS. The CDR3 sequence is CASSQSAGTGGEKLFF. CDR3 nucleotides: TGTGCCAGCAGTCAATCAGCCGGGACAGGGGGCGAAAAACTGTTTTTT.

CDR3 DNA: TGTGCCAGCAGTCCTTACGAGGAGAAGTGGGACTGGGTGCGGACCCAGTACTTC. It yields the protein CASSPYEEKWDWVRTQYF. The chain employs TRBV6-6 and TRBJ2-5; D might be TRBD2 (6 bases). The germline CDR1 and CDR2 sequences are MNHNY and SVGAGI (reference sequence). This CDR3 region has 18 residues. Trimming took off 5 bases at V and 7 bases at J, with 29 bases between the two ends.

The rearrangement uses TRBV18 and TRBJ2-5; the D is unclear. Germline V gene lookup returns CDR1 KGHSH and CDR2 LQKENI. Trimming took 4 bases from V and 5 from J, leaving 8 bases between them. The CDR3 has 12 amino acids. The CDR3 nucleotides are TGTGCCAGCTCACTTTCTCTCGAGACCCAGTACTTC. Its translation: CASSLSLETQYF.

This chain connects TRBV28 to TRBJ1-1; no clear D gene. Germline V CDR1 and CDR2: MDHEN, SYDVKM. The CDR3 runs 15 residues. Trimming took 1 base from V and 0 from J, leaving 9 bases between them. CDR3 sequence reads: CASSLYRTLNTEAFF. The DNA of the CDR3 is TGTGCCAGCAGTTTATATCGGACGTTGAACACTGAAGCTTTCTTT.

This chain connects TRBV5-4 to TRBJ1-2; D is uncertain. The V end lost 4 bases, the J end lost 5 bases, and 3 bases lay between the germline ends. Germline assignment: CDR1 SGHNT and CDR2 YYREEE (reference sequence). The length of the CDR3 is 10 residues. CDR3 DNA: TGTGCCAGCAGCGCGTATGGCTACACCTTC. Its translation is CASSAYGYTF. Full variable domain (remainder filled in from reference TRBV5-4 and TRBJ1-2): ETGVTQSPTHLIKTRGQQVTLRCSSQSGHNTVSWYQQALGQGPQFIFQYYREEENGRGNFPPRFSGLQFPNYSSELNVNALELDDSALYLCASSAYGYTFGSGTRLTVV.

The CDR3 coding sequence is TGTGCCATCAGTGAGAAAAGCGGGAGCCCCTACGAGCAGTACTTC. Its translation: CAISEKSGSPYEQYF. This sequence joins TRBV10-3 and TRBJ2-7, with 8 bases lining up with TRBD2. The CDR3 runs 15 residues. Germline V gene data show CDR1 as ENHRY and CDR2 as SYGVKD. Trimming took 2 bases from V and 2 from J; bases not matched to a gene: 5.

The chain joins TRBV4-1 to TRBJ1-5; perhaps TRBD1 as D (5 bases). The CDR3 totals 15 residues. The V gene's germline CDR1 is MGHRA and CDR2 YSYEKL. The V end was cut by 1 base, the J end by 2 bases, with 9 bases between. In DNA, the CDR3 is TGCGCCAGCAGCCAAGGTCCGACAGGCAATCAGCCCCAGCATTTT. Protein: CASSQGPTGNQPQHF.

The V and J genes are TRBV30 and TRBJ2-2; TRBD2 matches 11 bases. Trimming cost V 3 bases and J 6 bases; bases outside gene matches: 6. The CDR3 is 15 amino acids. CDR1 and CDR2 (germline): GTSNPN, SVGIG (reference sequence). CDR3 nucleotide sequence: TGTGCCTGGAGCCGCCTACTAGCGGGAGCCGGGGAGCTGTTTTTT. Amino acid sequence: CAWSRLLAGAGELFF.

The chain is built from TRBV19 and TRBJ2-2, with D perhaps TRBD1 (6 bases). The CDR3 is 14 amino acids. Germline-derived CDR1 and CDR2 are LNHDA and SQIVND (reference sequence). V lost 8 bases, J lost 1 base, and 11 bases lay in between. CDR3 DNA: TGTGCCAGTTCCGGGACATTGAACACCGGGGAGCTGTTTTTT. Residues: CASSGTLNTGELFF.

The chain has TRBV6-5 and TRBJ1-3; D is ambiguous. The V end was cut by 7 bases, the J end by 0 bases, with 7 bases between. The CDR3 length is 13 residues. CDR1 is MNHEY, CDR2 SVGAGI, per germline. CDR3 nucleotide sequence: TGTGCCAGCATTCCGTTCTCTGGAAACACCATATATTTT. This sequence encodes CASIPFSGNTIYF.

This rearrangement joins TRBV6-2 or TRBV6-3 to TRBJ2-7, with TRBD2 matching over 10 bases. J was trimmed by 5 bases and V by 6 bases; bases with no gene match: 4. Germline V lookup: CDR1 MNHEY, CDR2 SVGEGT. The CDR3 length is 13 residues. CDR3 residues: CASSPSGSHEQYF. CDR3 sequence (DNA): TGTGCCAGCAGCCCTAGCGGGAGCCACGAGCAGTACTTC.

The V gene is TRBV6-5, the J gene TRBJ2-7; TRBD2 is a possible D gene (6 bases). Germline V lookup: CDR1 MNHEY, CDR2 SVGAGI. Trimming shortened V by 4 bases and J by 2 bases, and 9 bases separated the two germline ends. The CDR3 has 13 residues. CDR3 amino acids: CASSWTGAYEQYF. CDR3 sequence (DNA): TGTGCCAGCAGTTGGACGGGGGCCTACGAGCAGTACTTC.